This T cell receptor beta chain stems from a study of cytomegalovirus exposure and HLA in healthy donors. Study findings and constraints: Upon later analysis, TCR association rates were observed to vary by HLA locus, being highest for DRB1 and lowest for HLA-C. Exclusion applied to some V segments, including TRBV6-2 and TRBV6-3, as they were indistinguishable.

The PCR ran on 60 Vbeta and 13 Jbeta primers. Only in-frame clones appear in the TCRdb table, and some are missing; sequencing was by immunoSEQ multiplex PCR. The data show fewer than 200,000 clones, around 80% seen once. Trimming took 7 bases from V and 3 from J, leaving 16 bases between them. CDR3 size: 15 residues. Germline V lookup: CDR1 LNHDA, CDR2 SQIVND (reference sequence). As concerns this clone: Its antigen is as yet unknown.

Specimen: PBMCs. V usage is TRBV19 and J usage is TRBJ1-5, with TRBD1 as a possible D gene (5 bases). This TCR came from a man aged 35-49 years in good health and CMV-seropositive. CDR3 loop: CASTGWGRLNQPQHF. The CDR3 DNA reads TGTGCCAGTACCGGATGGGGCAGACTCAATCAGCCCCAGCATTTT. Variable domain in full (rest from reference TRBV19 and TRBJ1-5): DGGITQSPKYLFRKEGQNVTLSCEQNLNHDAMYWYRQDPGQGLRLIYYSQIVNDFQKGDIAEGYSVSREKKESFPLTVTSAQKNPTAFYLCASTGWGRLNQPQHFGDGTRLSIL.